The entry below describes one T cell receptor beta chain. Its matching antigen is unknown. This sample stems from a study of shared clonotypes between healthy human individuals. General study results and limits: Large depth notwithstanding, sorted-subset sequencing proved incomplete by rarefaction.

Researchers divided each subset's genomic DNA evenly across several immunoSEQ plates. Only in-frame clones appear in the TCRdb table, and some are missing; sequencing was by immunoSEQ multiplex PCR. In the table there are about 2.4 million clones, roughly nine tenths of which are singletons. With 0 bases removed from V and 5 bases from J, the gap between germline ends came to 13 bases. The germline CDR1 and CDR2 sequences are SNHLY and FYNNEI. The CDR3 is 16 amino acids. The sample taken for sequencing was naive CD4+ T cells sorted from blood. Noted subset: CD45RA+ positively selected. The receptor's source is a man in his late teens or twenties in good health. The gene calls are TRBV2 and TRBJ2-2; TRBD2 might be the D (7 bases). CDR3 in amino acids: CASSEAGGGITGELFF. CDR3 bases: TGTGCCAGCAGTGAAGCTGGCGGGGGCATAACCGGGGAGCTGTTTTTT.